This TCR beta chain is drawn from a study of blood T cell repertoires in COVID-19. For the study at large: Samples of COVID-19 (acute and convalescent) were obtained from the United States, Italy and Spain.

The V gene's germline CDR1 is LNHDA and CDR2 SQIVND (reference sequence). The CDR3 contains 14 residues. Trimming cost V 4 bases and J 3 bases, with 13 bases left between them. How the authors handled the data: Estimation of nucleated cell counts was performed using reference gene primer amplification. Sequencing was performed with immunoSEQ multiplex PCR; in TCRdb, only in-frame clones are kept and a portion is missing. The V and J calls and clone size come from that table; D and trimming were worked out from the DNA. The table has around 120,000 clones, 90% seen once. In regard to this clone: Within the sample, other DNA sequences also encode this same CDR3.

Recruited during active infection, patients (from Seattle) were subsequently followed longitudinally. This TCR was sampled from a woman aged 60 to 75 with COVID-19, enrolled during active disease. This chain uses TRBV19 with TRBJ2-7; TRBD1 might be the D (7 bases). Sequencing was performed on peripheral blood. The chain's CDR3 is CASSTRQGGYEQYF. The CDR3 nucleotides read TGTGCCAGTAGTACCCGACAGGGAGGCTACGAGCAGTACTTC.